The following is a T cell receptor (beta chain) sequence with its context. The data belong to a study of blood T cell repertoires in COVID-19. On the study more broadly: Acute-phase and convalescent COVID-19 samples originated in the United States, Italy and Spain.

CDR1 is MNHEY, CDR2 SMNVEV, per germline (reference sequence). With 6 bases clipped from V and 3 bases from J, the junction kept 5 bases outside the gene matches. The CDR3 sequence is 15 residues long. Data came from immunoSEQ multiplex PCR; TCRdb stores just in-frame clones and leaves some out. The sample shows roughly 52,000 clones, 70% to 85% of them seen only once. Specimen: peripheral blood. The rearrangement joins TRBV27 to TRBJ2-1; 10 bases are shared with TRBD2. The origin of this receptor is a man older than 75 with COVID-19, enrolled during active disease. CDR3 in DNA: TGTGCCAGCAGCTCACTAGCGGGACTCTACAATGAGCAGTTCTTC. Its translation is CASSSLAGLYNEQFF.